This passage covers 14 T cell receptor beta chains from one sample sequenced in a study of blood T cell repertoires in COVID-19. Generated by immunoSEQ multiplex PCR, the TCRdb table keeps only in-frame clones and is missing some. Among about 80,000 clones listed, roughly 80% were seen once. The specimen was peripheral blood. The receptor set was obtained from a woman aged 80 or older with acute or convalescent COVID-19.

This chain joins TRBV12-3 or TRBV12-4 and TRBJ1-2; the match to TRBD1 covers 7 bases. The trim removed 3 bases at V and 8 bases at J, leaving 6 bases unmatched. This CDR3 region has 13 residues. CDR3 bases: TGTGCCAGCAGTTTTGGACAGGTCGGGGGCTACACCTTC. It yields the protein CASSFGQVGGYTF.

This chain joins TRBV28 and TRBJ1-1; 8 bases fit TRBD1. This CDR3 is built from 14 residues. Germline lookup yields CDR1 MDHEN and CDR2 SYDVKM. V lost 7 bases and J lost 3; bases outside the gene matches: 7. DNA of the CDR3: TGTGCCAGCACCCGTAGGACAGGGCACACTGAAGCTTTCTTT. Its translation: CASTRRTGHTEAFF.

The V call is TRBV7-2, the J call TRBJ2-5, with 9 positions matching TRBD2. This CDR3 is 16 amino acids long. Germline values: CDR1 SGHTA, CDR2 FQGNSA. With V trimmed by 1 base and J by 4 bases, 7 bases remained unmatched. The CDR3 region is CASSLGGSGGGETQYF. The CDR3 DNA sequence: TGTGCCAGCAGCTTAGGGGGTAGCGGGGGAGGAGAGACCCAGTACTTC.

The gene calls are TRBV19 and TRBJ2-3, with 9 positions matching TRBD1. CDR3 length: 17 amino acids. V lost 0 bases to trimming and J lost 3 bases; unmatched junction nucleotides: 7. Germline V lookup: CDR1 LNHDA, CDR2 SQIVND (reference sequence). CDR3 residues: CASSIDYRGRGTDTQYF. The CDR3 bases are TGTGCCAGTAGTATAGACTACAGGGGGCGCGGGACAGATACGCAGTATTTT.

The chain is built from TRBV5-4 and TRBJ1-2; 12 bases are a match to TRBD1. CDR1 SGHNT and CDR2 YYREEE come from the germline V gene (reference sequence). This CDR3 comprises 15 residues. V shed 3 bases and J 9 bases; nucleotides not matched to a gene: 9. CDR3 coding DNA: TGTGCCAGCAGCTACCCGGGACAGGGGGCTCTCAGCTACACCTTC. This translates into CASSYPGQGALSYTF.

The chain employs TRBV9 and TRBJ2-3; possibly TRBD2 for D (6 bases). V was cut by 0 bases and J by 0 bases, with 17 bases left in between. From germline, CDR1 is SGDLS and CDR2 YYNGEE. This CDR3 has 18 residues. CDR3 coding DNA: TGTGCCAGCAGCGTAGGCGGGGCCGGAAGAATTAGCACAGATACGCAGTATTTT. This codes for CASSVGGAGRISTDTQYF.

Only one count was recorded for this clone. The chain employs TRBV6-5 and TRBJ1-1; D is possibly TRBD1 (5 bases). Per the germline V gene, CDR1 is MNHEY and CDR2 is SVGAGI. V shed 7 bases and J shed 3 bases, with 9 bases lying between them. The CDR3 extends over 12 amino acids. CDR3 protein: CASTGGYTEAFF. The DNA of the CDR3 is TGTGCCAGCACGGGGGGTTACACTGAAGCTTTCTTT.

The CDR3 sequence is CASSLELAYNEQFF. The CDR3 bases are TGTGCCAGCAGCTTGGAACTAGCGTACAATGAGCAGTTCTTC. The chain couples TRBV5-4 to TRBJ2-1; 7 nucleotides line up with TRBD2. V gave up 0 bases and J gave up 4 bases; unmatched junction bases: 1. This CDR3 has 14 amino acids. The germline gives CDR1 SGHNT, CDR2 YYREEE (reference sequence).

J is TRBJ2-5 and V is TRBV13; D might be TRBD1 (6 bases). CDR1 PRHDT and CDR2 FYEKMQ come from the germline V gene (reference sequence). Trimming removed 6 bases at V and 1 base at J, with 12 bases between. The CDR3 length is 14 residues. As DNA, the CDR3 is TGTGCCAGCAGATCGGACAGACTCCAAGAGACCCAGTACTTC. This translates into CASRSDRLQETQYF.

This sequence joins TRBV24-1 and TRBJ1-1; the D gene is possibly TRBD1 (5 bases). Trimming left V 8 bases short and J 1 base short, with 16 bases between. The V gene's germline CDR1 is KGHDR and CDR2 SFDVKD. The CDR3 loop spans 15 amino acids. CDR3 sequence: CATMGGGTGNTEAFF. For the CDR3, the DNA is TGTGCCACCATGGGGGGAGGGACGGGGAACACTGAAGCTTTCTTT.

V usage is TRBV7-6 and J usage is TRBJ2-3; 8 bases are a match to TRBD2. Losses at the gene ends were 1 base for V and 2 bases for J; bases not matched to a gene: 5. This CDR3 has 16 residues. Germline-derived CDR1 and CDR2 are SGHVS and FNYEAQ. The CDR3 DNA sequence: TGTGCCAGCAGCTTAGAAGCTAGCGGGCCCACAGATACGCAGTATTTT. Protein product: CASSLEASGPTDTQYF.

CDR3 in amino acids: CASSESDLQGQWSEAFF. CDR3 DNA: TGCGCCAGCAGTGAGTCCGACTTACAGGGGCAGTGGTCTGAAGCTTTCTTT. The V call is TRBV10-1, the J call TRBJ1-1; 7 bases align to TRBD1. CDR1 WNHNN and CDR2 SYGVQD come from the germline V gene (reference sequence). The CDR3 is 17 amino acids. The V and J ends lost 0 bases and 6 bases, in that order; junction bases with no gene match: 13.

The chain is built from TRBV19 and TRBJ2-6; maybe TRBD1 (6 bases). V was pared by 5 bases and J by 4 bases, with 12 bases between. Germline V gene data show CDR1 as LNHDA and CDR2 as SQIVND (reference sequence). This CDR3 has 15 amino acids. The CDR3 DNA is TGTGCCAGTAGTCCAACAGGGTTCGGGGCCAACGTCCTGACTTTC. This encodes CASSPTGFGANVLTF. Drawing the rest from reference TRBV19 and TRBJ2-6, the complete variable domain is DGGITQSPKYLFRKEGQNVTLSCEQNLNHDAMYWYRQDPGQGLRLIYYSQIVNDFQKGDIAEGYSVSREKKESFPLTVTSAQKNPTAFYLCASSPTGFGANVLTFGAGSRLTVL.

This rearrangement joins TRBV5-4 to TRBJ2-2, with TRBD2 matching 7 bases. Losses at the gene ends were 5 bases for V and 8 bases for J; bases not matched to a gene: 9. Germline V gene data show CDR1 as SGHNT and CDR2 as YYREEE (reference sequence). The CDR3 is 14 residues long. The CDR3 region is CASRPGGRPGELFF. The DNA for the CDR3 is TGTGCCAGCAGGCCGGGGGGTAGACCGGGGGAGCTGTTTTTT.